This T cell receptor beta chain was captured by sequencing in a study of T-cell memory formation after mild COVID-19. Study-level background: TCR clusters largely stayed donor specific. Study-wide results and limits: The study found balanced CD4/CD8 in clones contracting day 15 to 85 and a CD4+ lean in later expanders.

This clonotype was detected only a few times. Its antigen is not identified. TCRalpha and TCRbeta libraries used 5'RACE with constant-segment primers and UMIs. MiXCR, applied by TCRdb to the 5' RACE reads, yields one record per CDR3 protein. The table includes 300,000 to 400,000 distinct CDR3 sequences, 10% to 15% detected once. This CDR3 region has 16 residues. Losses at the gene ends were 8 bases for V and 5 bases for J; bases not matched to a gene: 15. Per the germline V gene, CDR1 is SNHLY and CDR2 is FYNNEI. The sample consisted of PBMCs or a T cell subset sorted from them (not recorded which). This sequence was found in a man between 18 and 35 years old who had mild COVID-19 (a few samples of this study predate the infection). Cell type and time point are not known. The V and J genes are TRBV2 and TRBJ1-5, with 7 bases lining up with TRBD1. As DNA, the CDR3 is TGTGCCAGCTCGATCTCTGGAACAGGGGAACATCAGCCCCAGCATTTT. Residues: CASSISGTGEHQPQHF.